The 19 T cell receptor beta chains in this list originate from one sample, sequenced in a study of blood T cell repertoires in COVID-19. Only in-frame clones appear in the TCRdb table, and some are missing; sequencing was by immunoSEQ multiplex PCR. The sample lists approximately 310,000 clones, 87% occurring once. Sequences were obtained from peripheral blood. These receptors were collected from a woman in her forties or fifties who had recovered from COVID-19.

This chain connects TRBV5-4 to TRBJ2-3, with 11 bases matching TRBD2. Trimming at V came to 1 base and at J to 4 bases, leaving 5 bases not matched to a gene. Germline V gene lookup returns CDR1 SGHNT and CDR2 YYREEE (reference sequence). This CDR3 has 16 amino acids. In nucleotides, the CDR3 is TGTGCCAGCAGCTTGATAGCGGGAGGGAGGGCAGATACGCAGTATTTT. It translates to CASSLIAGGRADTQYF.

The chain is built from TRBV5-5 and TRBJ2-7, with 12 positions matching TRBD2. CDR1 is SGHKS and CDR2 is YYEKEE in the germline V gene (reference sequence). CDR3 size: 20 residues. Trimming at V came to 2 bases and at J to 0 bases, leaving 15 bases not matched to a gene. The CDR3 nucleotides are TGTGCCAGCAGCTTTCTCCCGGGATCTAGCGGGAGGGCCTTCTCCTACGAGCAGTACTTC. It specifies CASSFLPGSSGRAFSYEQYF.

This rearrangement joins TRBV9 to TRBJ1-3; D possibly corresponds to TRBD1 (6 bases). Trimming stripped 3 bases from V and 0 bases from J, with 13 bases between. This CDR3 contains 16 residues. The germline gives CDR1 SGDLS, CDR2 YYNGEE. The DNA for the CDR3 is TGTGCCAGCAGCGGGACCGACAGGATCTCTGGAAACACCATATATTTT. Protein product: CASSGTDRISGNTIYF.

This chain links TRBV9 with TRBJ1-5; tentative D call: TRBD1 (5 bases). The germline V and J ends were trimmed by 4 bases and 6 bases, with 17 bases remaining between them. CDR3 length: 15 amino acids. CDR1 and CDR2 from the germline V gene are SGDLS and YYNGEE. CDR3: CASSPNGGVGQPQHF. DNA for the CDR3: TGTGCCAGCAGCCCCAATGGAGGGGTGGGTCAGCCCCAGCATTTT.

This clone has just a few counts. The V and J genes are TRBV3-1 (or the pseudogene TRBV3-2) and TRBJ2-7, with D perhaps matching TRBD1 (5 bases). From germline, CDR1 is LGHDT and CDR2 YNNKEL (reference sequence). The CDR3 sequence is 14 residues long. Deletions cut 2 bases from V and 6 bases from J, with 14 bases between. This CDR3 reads CASSQKTLGREQYF. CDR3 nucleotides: TGTGCCAGCAGCCAAAAAACACTGGGGCGCGAGCAGTACTTC.

The CDR3 coding sequence is TGCGCCAGCAGCTTGGCGGGACAGGGGGCTTTCGACAATGAGCAGTTCTTC. Translation gives CASSLAGQGAFDNEQFF. The chain employs TRBV5-1 and TRBJ2-1; 12 bases match TRBD1. V gave up 0 bases and J gave up 5 bases; unmatched junction bases: 6. The CDR3 is 17 residues long. The V gene's germline CDR1 is SGHRS and CDR2 YFSETQ.

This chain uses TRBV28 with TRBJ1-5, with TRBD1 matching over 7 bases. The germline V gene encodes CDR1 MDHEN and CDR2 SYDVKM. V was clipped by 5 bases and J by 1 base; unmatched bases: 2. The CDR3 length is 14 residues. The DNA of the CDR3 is TGTGCCAGCAGTACAGGGGTAAGCAATCAGCCCCAGCATTTT. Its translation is CASSTGVSNQPQHF.

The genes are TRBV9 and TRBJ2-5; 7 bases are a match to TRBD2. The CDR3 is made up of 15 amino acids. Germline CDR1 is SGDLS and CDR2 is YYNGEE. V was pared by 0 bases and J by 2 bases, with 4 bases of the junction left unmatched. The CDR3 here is CASSVGLADQETQYF. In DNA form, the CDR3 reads TGTGCCAGCAGCGTAGGGCTAGCGGATCAAGAGACCCAGTACTTC.

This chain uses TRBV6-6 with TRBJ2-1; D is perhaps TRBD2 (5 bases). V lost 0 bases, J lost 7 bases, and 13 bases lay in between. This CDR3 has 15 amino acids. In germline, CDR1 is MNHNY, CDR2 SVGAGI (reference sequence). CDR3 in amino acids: CASSYSLTRPNEQFF. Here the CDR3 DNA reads TGTGCCAGCAGTTACTCCCTAACTAGGCCGAATGAGCAGTTCTTC.

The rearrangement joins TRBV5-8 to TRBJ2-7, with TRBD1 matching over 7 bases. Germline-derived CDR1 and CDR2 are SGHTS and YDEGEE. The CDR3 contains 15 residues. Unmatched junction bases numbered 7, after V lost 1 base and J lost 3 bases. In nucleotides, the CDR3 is TGTGCCAGCAGCTTGTTACACAGGGGTGTCTACGAGCAGTACTTC. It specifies CASSLLHRGVYEQYF.

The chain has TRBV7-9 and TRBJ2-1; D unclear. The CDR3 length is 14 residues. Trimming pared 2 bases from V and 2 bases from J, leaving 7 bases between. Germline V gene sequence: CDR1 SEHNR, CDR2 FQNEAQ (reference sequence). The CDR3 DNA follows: TGTGCCAGCAGCTTACAGGATACCTACAATGAGCAGTTCTTC. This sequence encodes CASSLQDTYNEQFF.

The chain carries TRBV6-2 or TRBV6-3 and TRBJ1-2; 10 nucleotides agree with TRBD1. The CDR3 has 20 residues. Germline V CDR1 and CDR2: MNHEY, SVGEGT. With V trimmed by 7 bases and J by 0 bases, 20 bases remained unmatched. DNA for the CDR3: TGTGCCAGCACCCCCCTCCGGGACAGGGGTCGCCGATCCGCTAACTATGGCTACACCTTC. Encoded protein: CASTPLRDRGRRSANYGYTF.

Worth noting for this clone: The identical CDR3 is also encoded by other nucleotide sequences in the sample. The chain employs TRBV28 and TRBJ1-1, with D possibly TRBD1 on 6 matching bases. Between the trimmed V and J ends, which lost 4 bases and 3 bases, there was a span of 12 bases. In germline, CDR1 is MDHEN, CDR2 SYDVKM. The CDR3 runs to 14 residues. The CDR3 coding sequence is TGTGCCAGCAGTTCCCAGGGGTGGGACACTGAAGCTTTCTTT. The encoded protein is CASSSQGWDTEAFF.

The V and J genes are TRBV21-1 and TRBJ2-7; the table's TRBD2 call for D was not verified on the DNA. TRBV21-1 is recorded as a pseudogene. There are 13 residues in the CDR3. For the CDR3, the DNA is TGTGCCAGCAGCCACCGGGTTAGGTACGAGCAGTACTTC. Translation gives CASSHRVRYEQYF.

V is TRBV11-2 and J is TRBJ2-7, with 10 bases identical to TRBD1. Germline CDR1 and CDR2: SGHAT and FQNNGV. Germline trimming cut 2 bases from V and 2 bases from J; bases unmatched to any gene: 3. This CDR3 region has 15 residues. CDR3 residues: CASSLSDRGPYEQYF. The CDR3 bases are TGTGCCAGCAGCTTAAGTGACAGGGGGCCCTACGAGCAGTACTTC.

The CDR3 region is CASSIVAGLGNEQFF. CDR3 DNA: TGTGCCAGTAGTATCGTAGCGGGTCTAGGCAATGAGCAGTTCTTC. V is TRBV19 and J is TRBJ2-1; 7 bases are a match to TRBD2. The CDR3 is 15 residues long. Trimming at V came to 3 bases and at J to 6 bases, leaving 8 bases not matched to a gene. Germline V gene data show CDR1 as LNHDA and CDR2 as SQIVND (reference sequence). Full variable domain (missing parts from reference TRBV19 and TRBJ2-1): DGGITQSPKYLFRKEGQNVTLSCEQNLNHDAMYWYRQDPGQGLRLIYYSQIVNDFQKGDIAEGYSVSREKKESFPLTVTSAQKNPTAFYLCASSIVAGLGNEQFFGPGTRLTVL.

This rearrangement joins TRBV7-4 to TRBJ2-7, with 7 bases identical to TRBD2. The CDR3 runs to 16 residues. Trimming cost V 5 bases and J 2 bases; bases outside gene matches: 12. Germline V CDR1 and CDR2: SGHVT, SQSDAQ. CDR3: CASSLLPAGSTYEQYF. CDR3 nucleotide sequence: TGTGCCAGCAGCCTACTCCCAGCGGGGTCGACCTACGAGCAGTACTTC.

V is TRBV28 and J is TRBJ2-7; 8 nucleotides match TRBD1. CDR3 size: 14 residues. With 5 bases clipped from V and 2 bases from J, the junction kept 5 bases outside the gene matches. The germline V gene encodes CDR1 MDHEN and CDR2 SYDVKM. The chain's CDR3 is CASSPDRGPYEQYF. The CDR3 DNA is TGTGCCAGCAGTCCCGACAGGGGTCCCTACGAGCAGTACTTC.

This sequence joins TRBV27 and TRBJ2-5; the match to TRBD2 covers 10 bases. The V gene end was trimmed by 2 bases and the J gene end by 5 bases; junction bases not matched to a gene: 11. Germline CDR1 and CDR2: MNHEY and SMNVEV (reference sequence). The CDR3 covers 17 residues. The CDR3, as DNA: TGTGCCAGCAGTTTAAGGGAACTAGCGGGGCCGGGGGAGACCCAGTACTTC. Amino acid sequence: CASSLRELAGPGETQYF.